This T cell receptor beta chain was recorded in a study of T cells of healthy individuals. TCRdb analysed the 5' RACE reads with MiXCR anew, one entry per CDR3 protein. The repertoire consists of tens of thousands of distinct CDR3 sequences, with 15% to 20% occurring once and the leading ten covering approximately 4.6%. This clonotype was detected a few times. There are 16 residues in the CDR3. The V and J ends lost 2 bases and 7 bases respectively, with 20 bases between them. CDR1 GTSNPN and CDR2 SVGIG come from the germline V gene (reference sequence). This TCR was sampled from a human donor in good health. This chain connects TRBV30 to TRBJ2-2, with D maybe TRBD1 (6 bases). The CDR3 loop reads CAWSSTGTLSVGELFF. The CDR3 DNA follows: TGTGCCTGGAGTTCTACCGGGACACTCAGTGTCGGGGAGCTGTTTTTT.